Listed here is a single T cell receptor beta chain. Its antigen is not yet known. Base qualities were left out, and no much larger clone turns up one base away. This sample is drawn from a study of blood T cell repertoires in COVID-19 (dated by TCRdb to about 2020). About the study as a whole: Samples covering the acute and convalescent phases of COVID-19 were provided by collaborators in the United States, Italy and Spain. The prospective study material was composed of cDNA or gDNA derived from T cells, B-cell-depleted T cells, or PBMCs. Subjects who had been exposed to COVID-19, were actively infected with it, or had recovered from it provided the deeply sampled blood TCRbeta repertoires that made up the dataset. A freely available public database, intended as a resource for researchers studying the immune response to SARS-CoV-2, is where the repertoires were released. The samples were drawn from two sources: the first 160 participants of the ongoing ImmuneRACE study, and fewer than 1,500 subjects contributed by 6 global collaborators. A de-identified subject ID, COVID-19 status, age in years and sex were almost always included in the sample metadata. Where available, HLA class I and class II types were obtained from metadata supplied by the sample provider rather than from assay-based typing. Findings and caveats that apply to the study as a whole: Clinical and demographic metadata were provided uncurated, with the amount varying by source and participant.

Samples from volunteer blood donors who had recovered from COVID-19 were contributed by a second Seattle source. The collaborating institutions used their own protocols to collect whole blood in K2EDTA tubes. For TCRbeta analysis, collaborators shipped samples in one of three forms: frozen whole blood, isolated PBMCs, or DNA extracted from either of those sample types. TCRbeta CDR3 regions were amplified from genomic DNA by means of the immunoSEQ Assay, a bias-controlled multiplex PCR. The original pipeline was this. The number of nucleated cells in each sample was estimated from the amplification of reference gene primers within the assay. To quantify the absolute abundance of each unique TCRbeta CDR3 rearrangement, sequence reads were collapsed and filtered. Productive Simpson clonality was computed per sample as the square root of Simpson's diversity index over productive rearrangements. Not all clones reach the TCRdb copy of this immuneACCESS table, which keeps in-frame sequences only. Checked studies attribute under half of the gap to unresolved V genes and leave the rest unexplained. The D gene and trimming were derived from the DNA, and the V and J assignments and clone size from that table. The sample contains 200,000 to 300,000 clones, about 90% of them found a single time. The ten largest make up roughly 3% of the sample.

The receptor's source is a woman aged 25 to 39 who had recovered from COVID-19. The sample was peripheral blood.

The nucleotides read TGCAGCGTTGGCGACAGGGGGAGAACTGAAGCTTTCTTT. The resulting protein is CSVGDRGRTEAFF. This receptor chain uses TRBV29-1 and TRBJ1-1; 9 bases in between match TRBD1. The germline V gene provides CDR1 SQVTM and CDR2 ANQGSEA. V loses 4 bases at its end and J loses 5 bases; junction bases beyond the gene matches: 5. The cysteine opens and the phenylalanine closes a CDR3 of 13 amino acids. The only DNA kept is the CDR3, 39 bases in frame from the first base.